What follows describes a single TCR beta chain. Trimming removed 1 base from V and 2 bases from J; junction bases left unmatched: 6. This CDR3 has 16 residues. Germline V gives CDR1 SGDLS, CDR2 YYNGEE. Primers included in the PCR were 60 Vbeta and 13 Jbeta primers. The table came from immunoSEQ multiplex PCR; TCRdb's copy has only in-frame clones and leaves some out. The table shows a few hundred thousand clones, with roughly 70% occurring only once. This specimen comes from a study of cytomegalovirus exposure and HLA in healthy donors. Study-wide context: Earlier sequencing of about 179 million T cells yielded around 120 million unique TCR beta sequences. From donors who were HLA-typed, an early data release held about 89 million unique TCRs.

This chain uses TRBV9 with TRBJ2-1; TRBD1 agrees at 7 bases. The sequenced sample consisted of PBMCs. The origin of this receptor is a female donor in good health and CMV-seronegative. The CDR3 DNA follows: TGTGCCAGCAGCGTAAGGGACAGCAAACCCTACAATGAGCAGTTCTTC. Its translation: CASSVRDSKPYNEQFF.